This T cell receptor beta chain appears in the sequencing data of a study of shared clonotypes between healthy human individuals. Concerning this clone: The antigen is undetermined.

Sorted-subset replicate PCR reactions were performed with approximately 200 ng DNA, corresponding to tens of thousands of T cell genomes. The assay was immunoSEQ multiplex PCR, and TCRdb's table has in-frame clones only and misses some. The sample includes 2 million to 2.5 million clones, 95% of them seen just once. Notes on the study in general: Naive subsets, compared against memory subsets, generally had larger estimated richness values. Around 5% of naive CD4 clonotypes were common to a few donors. An anticipated effect of sequencing depth on clonotype sharing among donors was recognized.

V lost 1 base and J lost 5, with 18 bases in between. Germline CDR1 and CDR2: MDHEN and SYDVKM. The CDR3 runs 16 residues. This sequence was found in a man aged 18 to 35 in good health. The specimen was naive CD4+ T cells sorted from blood. Documented subset: CD45RA+ positively selected. V gene TRBV28 combines with J gene TRBJ2-7, with D perhaps matching TRBD2 (6 bases). The CDR3 region is CASSLFGGAKGNEQYF. The CDR3 nucleotides read TGTGCCAGCAGTTTATTTGGCGGGGCGAAAGGGAACGAGCAGTACTTC.